One sample yielded the 14 T cell receptor beta chains listed below, sequenced in a study of identical twins. TCRdb ran MiXCR on the 5' RACE reads and lists one entry per CDR3 protein. The sample holds some 330,000 distinct CDR3 sequences, approximately 10% seen once. Sequencing input: naive T cells sorted from blood. The receptors were sampled from a woman aged 50 to 60 in good health.

The rearrangement uses TRBV19 and TRBJ2-2; D is perhaps TRBD2 (5 bases). The CDR3 extends over 14 amino acids. Trimming shortened V by 8 bases and J by 0 bases, and 10 bases separated the two germline ends. From germline, CDR1 is LNHDA and CDR2 SQIVND (reference sequence). CDR3 in amino acids: CASLFGANTGELFF. DNA for the CDR3: TGTGCCAGTCTATTCGGGGCGAACACCGGGGAGCTGTTTTTT.

This clonotype came up a few times. The chain has TRBV6-2 or TRBV6-3 and TRBJ2-7; TRBD2 matches at 10 bases. The CDR3 is 14 amino acids. Trimming removed 5 bases from V and 3 bases from J; junction bases left unmatched: 4. Germline CDR1 and CDR2: MNHEY and SVGEGT. This chain's CDR3 is CASSASGSIYEQYV. In DNA form, the CDR3 reads TGTGCCAGCAGTGCTAGCGGGAGTATCTACGAGCAGTACGTC.

This clonotype was detected a few times. The V call is TRBV7-6, the J call TRBJ2-7; D remains ambiguous. The germline CDR1 and CDR2 sequences are SGHVS and FNYEAQ. The V end was cut by 6 bases, the J end by 1 base, with 13 bases between. This CDR3 is 14 amino acids long. The CDR3 is CASRATYRSYEQYF. The CDR3 region has the DNA TGTGCCAGCAGGGCAACGTACAGATCCTACGAGCAGTACTTC.

This clonotype was seen more than once but under ten times. The V and J genes are TRBV5-6 and TRBJ2-5; 10 bases map to TRBD2. V lost 0 bases, J lost 5 bases, and 16 bases stayed unmatched. The CDR3 length is 19 residues. Germline CDR1 reads SGHDT; CDR2 reads YYEEEE. Written as DNA, the CDR3 is TGTGCCAGCAGCTTGGCCTCTCTAGCGGGAGAGATGGGGTTGGAGACCCAGTACTTC. It encodes CASSLASLAGEMGLETQYF.

A few counts support this clonotype. The V and J genes are TRBV12-3 or TRBV12-4 and TRBJ2-7; 8 positions match TRBD2. V lost 6 bases to trimming and J lost 5 bases; unmatched junction nucleotides: 6. The CDR3 length is 13 residues. CDR3 in amino acids: CASSAAGVNEQYV. CDR3 coding DNA: TGTGCCAGCAGCGCAGCGGGAGTAAACGAGCAGTACGTC.

This rearrangement joins TRBV6-5 to TRBJ2-1; 9 bases are shared with TRBD2. CDR3 length: 12 amino acids. Trimming removed 8 bases from V and 10 bases from J; junction bases left unmatched: 6. Germline CDR1 reads MNHEY; CDR2 reads SVGAGI. The CDR3 DNA is TGTGCCAGCTCTAGCGGGATGGGGGAGCAGTTCTTC. Amino acids: CASSSGMGEQFF.

This clonotype has a handful of counts. The chain joins TRBV5-1 to TRBJ2-1; TRBD2 agrees at 14 bases. V shed 4 bases and J 6 bases; nucleotides not matched to a gene: 9. The length of the CDR3 is 17 residues. Per germline, CDR1 SGHRS and CDR2 YFSETQ. CDR3 sequence (DNA): TGCGCCAGCAGCGGTAGGACTAGCGGGAGGAGGGGCAATGAGCAGTTCTTC. Translated: CASSGRTSGRRGNEQFF.

This clonotype was detected many times. The CDR3, as DNA: TGCGCCAGCAGCTTGTCCAGTAACTATGGCTACACCTTC. It encodes CASSLSSNYGYTF. The chain uses TRBV5-1 and TRBJ1-2; D is undetermined. With 1 base removed from V and 1 base from J, the gap between germline ends came to 5 bases. The CDR3 has 13 residues. CDR1 is SGHRS and CDR2 is YFSETQ in the germline V gene.

This clonotype occurred many times. The V call is TRBV28, the J call TRBJ2-3; D perhaps matches TRBD1 (6 bases). V lost 10 bases, J lost 1 base, and 18 bases lay in between. The CDR3 covers 15 residues. Germline V gives CDR1 MDHEN, CDR2 SYDVKM. In DNA form, the CDR3 reads TGTGCCACCGAAGCACAGGGTTGGGGCACAGATACGCAGTATTTT. It encodes CATEAQGWGTDTQYF.

This clonotype was seen more than once but under ten times. This chain connects TRBV11-2 to TRBJ2-1; 15 bases agree with TRBD2. Germline V gives CDR1 SGHAT, CDR2 FQNNGV. The CDR3 is 15 residues long. The trim removed 3 bases at V and 12 bases at J, leaving 6 bases unmatched. DNA of the CDR3: TGTGCCAGCAGCTTGGGACTAGCGGGAGGAGTGAGGCAGTTCTTC. Protein product: CASSLGLAGGVRQFF. Filled out from reference TRBV11-2 and TRBJ2-1, the complete variable domain reads EAGVAQSPRYKIIEKRQSVAFWCNPISGHATLYWYQQILGQGPKLLIQFQNNGVVDDSQLPKDRFSAERLKGVDSTLKIQPAKLEDSAVYLCASSLGLAGGVRQFFGPGTRLTVL.

This clonotype has a single count. J is TRBJ2-5 and V is TRBV4-1; 9 nucleotides match TRBD2. Germline trimming cut 3 bases from V and 1 base from J; bases unmatched to any gene: 9. CDR1 is MGHRA, CDR2 YSYEKL, per germline. The CDR3 spans 17 residues. CDR3 in DNA: TGCGCCAGCAGCCAGTGGGGACTAGCTACCCCCCAAGAGACCCAGTACTTC. Its translation is CASSQWGLATPQETQYF.

This clonotype was seen at least ten times. The chain combines TRBV7-8 with TRBJ2-1; 8 positions match TRBD2. This CDR3 is 18 amino acids long. Germline trimming cut 0 bases from V and 5 bases from J; bases unmatched to any gene: 12. Germline lookup yields CDR1 SGHVS and CDR2 FQNEAQ. CDR3 in amino acids: CASSLAFQAGEVNNEQFF. The CDR3, as DNA: TGTGCCAGCAGCTTAGCCTTTCAAGCGGGAGAGGTTAACAATGAGCAGTTCTTC.

This clonotype showed up just a few times. The chain carries TRBV7-2 and TRBJ2-5; no firm D call. The CDR3 covers 12 residues. Germline V CDR1 and CDR2: SGHTA, FQGNSA. V lost 8 bases, J lost 5 bases, and 12 bases lay in between. The CDR3 sequence: CASAARVETQYF. The CDR3 nucleotides are TGTGCCAGCGCCGCACGGGTTGAGACCCAGTACTTC.

The chain couples TRBV12-3 or TRBV12-4 to TRBJ1-2; no clear D gene. V was cut by 4 bases and J by 0 bases, with 24 bases left in between. The CDR3 loop spans 19 amino acids. The CDR3 reads CASSWSPKPYSPTNYGYTF. The CDR3 coding sequence is TGTGCCAGCAGTTGGTCACCTAAGCCCTACAGCCCAACTAACTATGGCTACACCTTC.